Listed here are 26 T cell receptor beta chains from one sample, sequenced in a study of regulatory T cells in long-lasting Graves disease. As for time point: persistent/refractory GD, antithyroid drugs over 5 years with positive TRAb. The TCR library used RNA extracted from PBMCs. Sequencing libraries for TCR beta were prepared with iRepertoire HTBI primers and Arm-PCR of CDR3 regions. TCRdb called the multiplex PCR reads again in MiXCR, with one record for every CDR3 protein. Seen here are approximately 290,000 distinct CDR3 sequences, under 25% observed once, and the top ten hold about 61%. Specimen: peripheral blood mononuclear cells (PBMCs), collected when the disease was refractory, from a patient treated with antithyroid drugs. Source of these receptors: a female donor with Graves disease.

This clonotype appeared a few times. The CDR3 sequence: CASSYGQGGGEQYF. CDR3 coding DNA: TGCGCCAGCAGCTACGGACAGGGAGGGGGCGAGCAGTACTTC. The chain carries TRBV5-1 and TRBJ2-7, with D possibly TRBD1 on 8 matching bases. Germline CDR1 and CDR2: SGHRS and YFSETQ. The V end lost 3 bases, the J end lost 6 bases, and 16 bases lay between the germline ends. This CDR3 is 14 amino acids long. Full variable domain (outside the CDR3, taken from reference TRBV5-1 and TRBJ2-7): KAGVTQTPRYLIKTRGQQVTLSCSPISGHRSVSWYQQTPGQGLQFLFEYFSETQRNKGNFPGRFSGRQFSNSRSEMNVSTLELGDSALYLCASSYGQGGGEQYFGPGTRLTVT.

V is TRBV20-1 and J is TRBJ2-1; tentatively, D is TRBD2 (5 bases). V was cut by 8 bases and J by 1 base, with 12 bases left in between. The CDR3 loop spans 13 amino acids. Germline CDR1 reads DFQATT; CDR2 reads SNEGSKA (reference sequence). CDR3 sequence: CSPTIRSYNEQFF. The CDR3 region has the DNA TGCAGTCCGACTATACGGTCCTACAATGAGCAGTTCTTC.

The V call is TRBV19, the J call TRBJ1-5; no definite D call. CDR3 size: 13 residues. Germline CDR1 and CDR2: LNHDA and SQIVND (reference sequence). V gave up 5 bases and J gave up 7 bases, with 12 bases separating them. The CDR3 reads CASSFDAGQPQHF. The DNA of the CDR3 is TGTGCCAGTAGTTTCGACGCGGGGCAGCCCCAGCATTTT.

This clonotype was seen many times. For the CDR3, the DNA is TGTGCCAGCAGTTTCCCCATGGGGGATAGCTATGGCTACACCTTC. Encoded protein: CASSFPMGDSYGYTF. This chain joins TRBV28 and TRBJ1-2, with a tentative D call TRBD1 (5 bases). CDR1 is MDHEN and CDR2 is SYDVKM in the germline V gene. The CDR3 runs 15 residues. The V end lost 3 bases, the J end lost 4 bases, and 15 bases lay between the germline ends.

The chain uses TRBV20-1 and TRBJ1-1; D is ambiguous. With 1 base removed from V and 0 bases from J, the gap between germline ends came to 15 bases. The CDR3 contains 16 residues. Germline V gene sequence: CDR1 DFQATT, CDR2 SNEGSKA (reference sequence). The chain's CDR3 is CSARVFGRTLNTEAFF. As DNA, the CDR3 is TGCAGTGCTAGAGTTTTTGGAAGGACGTTGAACACTGAAGCTTTCTTT.

The chain uses TRBV20-1 and TRBJ1-1; TRBD1 aligns across 9 bases. The CDR3 has 14 amino acids. CDR1 is DFQATT, CDR2 SNEGSKA, per germline (reference sequence). The trim removed 3 bases at V and 4 bases at J, leaving 6 bases unmatched. The CDR3 loop reads CSARLVTGGTEAFF. Here the CDR3 DNA reads TGCAGTGCTAGGTTGGTGACAGGGGGCACTGAAGCTTTCTTT.

This clonotype was observed many times. The rearrangement links TRBV27 to TRBJ2-5, with D possibly TRBD2 on 5 matching bases. V was trimmed by 0 bases and J by 2 bases, leaving 7 bases between them. This CDR3 is built from 14 residues. Germline lookup yields CDR1 MNHEY and CDR2 SMNVEV (reference sequence). CDR3 in DNA: TGTGCCAGCAGTTTATCCAGAGGGCAAGAGACCCAGTACTTC. This translates into CASSLSRGQETQYF.

A few counts support this clonotype. Here the CDR3 reads CASVQGALAFF. As DNA, the CDR3 is TGTGCCAGCGTACAGGGGGCGCTGGCTTTCTTT. V gene TRBV25-1 combines with J gene TRBJ1-1, with 9 bases identical to TRBD1. Germline V gives CDR1 MGHDK, CDR2 SYGVNS. The CDR3 sequence is 11 residues long. Trimming at V came to 8 bases and at J to 11 bases, leaving 6 bases not matched to a gene.

The chain couples TRBV3-1 to TRBJ2-2; a weak D match, TRBD2 (5 bases). This CDR3 contains 15 residues. Per the germline V gene, CDR1 is LGHDT and CDR2 is YNNKEL (reference sequence). The V end was cut by 2 bases, the J end by 15 bases, with 22 bases between. The CDR3 spells CASSQQLGGLKALFF. Here the CDR3 DNA reads TGTGCCAGCAGCCAACAACTCGGCGGACTTAAAGCTTTGTTTTTT.

The table lists this clonotype with a few counts. The V call is TRBV14, the J call TRBJ2-3; D is undetermined. V shed 4 bases and J shed 2 bases, with 13 bases lying between them. The CDR3 sequence is 15 residues long. Germline lookup yields CDR1 SGHDN and CDR2 FVKESK. In nucleotides, the CDR3 is TGTGCCAGCAGCCCTTTAGACTCTTACACAGATACGCAGTATTTT. Residues: CASSPLDSYTDTQYF.

V and J are TRBV20-1 and TRBJ2-7; 11 bases agree with TRBD2. Germline loops: CDR1 DFQATT, CDR2 SNEGSKA (reference sequence). The CDR3 has 15 amino acids. With V trimmed by 1 base and J by 5 bases, 7 bases remained unmatched. CDR3 nucleotide sequence: TGCAGTGCTAGAGCCACTAGCGGGAGTCTTGACGAGCAGTACTTC. As protein: CSARATSGSLDEQYF.

Concerning this clonotype itself: The junction shows a germline mismatch at one end, possibly a read error. V and J are TRBV12-3 or TRBV12-4 and TRBJ1-3, with TRBD1 matching 7 bases. The CDR3 has 15 amino acids. The CDR3 bases are TGTGCCAGCAGTTCCGGGACAGAGCCTGGAAACACCATATATTTC. This sequence encodes CASSSGTEPGNTIYF.

This clonotype has at least ten counts. This sequence joins TRBV6-2 or TRBV6-3 and TRBJ2-7; either TRBD1 or TRBD2 may fit D (5 bases each). Germline V CDR1 and CDR2: MNHEY, SVGEGT. This CDR3 region has 14 residues. V lost 7 bases and J 5 bases, leaving 18 bases between the germline ends. CDR3: CASTRGRVRDEQYF. The CDR3, as DNA: TGTGCCAGCACTCGGGGCAGGGTGAGGGACGAGCAGTACTTC.

This clonotype was counted at least ten times. The V and J genes are TRBV2 and TRBJ2-6, with D possibly matching TRBD2 (5 bases). The CDR3 spans 14 residues. Trimming pared 3 bases from V and 2 bases from J, leaving 5 bases between. Germline V gene lookup returns CDR1 SNHLY and CDR2 FYNNEI. This chain's CDR3 is CASSERAGANVLTF. Here the CDR3 DNA reads TGTGCCAGCAGTGAGCGGGCTGGGGCCAACGTCCTGACTTTC.

This sequence joins TRBV7-2 and TRBJ2-7, with 13 bases identical to TRBD2. The V gene's germline CDR1 is SGHTA and CDR2 FQGNSA. The CDR3 totals 21 residues. Losses at the gene ends were 0 bases for V and 0 bases for J; bases not matched to a gene: 14. CDR3 in DNA: TGTGCCAGCAGCTTAGCGGGCTTTCTGGGACTAGCGGGAATGAGCTCCTACGAGCAGTACTTC. Residues: CASSLAGFLGLAGMSSYEQYF.

This sequence joins TRBV9 and TRBJ2-5, with a possible D match to TRBD2 (6 bases). The J call may not be correct, given that the DNA end is closer to TRBJ2-7. The V gene's germline CDR1 is SGDLS and CDR2 YYNGEE. CDR3 length: 15 amino acids. The CDR3 bases are TGTGCCAGCAGCGTAGGTGGGGGAGGCAGCTACGAGCAGTACTTC. It is translated as CASSVGGGGSYEQYF.

This clonotype was observed many times. The V and J genes are TRBV20-1 and TRBJ2-5, with D maybe TRBD2 (6 bases). The CDR3 is made up of 12 amino acids. Trimming cost V 3 bases and J 5 bases, with 10 bases left between them. CDR1 DFQATT and CDR2 SNEGSKA come from the germline V gene (reference sequence). CDR3 in amino acids: CSASGSDETQYF. The CDR3 DNA reads as TGCAGTGCTAGCGGGAGCGATGAGACCCAGTACTTC.

The chain recombines TRBV5-1 with TRBJ1-1; D might be TRBD1 (5 bases). Trimming left V 0 bases short and J 5 bases short, with 17 bases between. The CDR3 covers 16 residues. CDR1 is SGHRS, CDR2 YFSETQ, per germline. The DNA for the CDR3 is TGCGCCAGCAGCTTGGGGTGGGGCGCCGGGTTGACTGAAGCTTTCTTT. Translation gives CASSLGWGAGLTEAFF.

This chain links TRBV28 with TRBJ2-3; no firm D call. The V end lost 4 bases, the J end lost 8 bases, and 7 bases lay between the germline ends. The CDR3 sequence is 11 residues long. CDR1 and CDR2 (germline): MDHEN, SYDVKM. This CDR3 is CASSSPGTQYF. In nucleotides, the CDR3 is TGTGCCAGCAGTTCACCAGGTACGCAGTATTTT. The full variable domain, in which reference TRBV28 and TRBJ2-3 provide the parts outside the CDR3, is DVKVTQSSRYLVKRTGEKVFLECVQDMDHENMFWYRQDPGLGLRLIYFSYDVKMKEKGDIPEGYSVSREKKERFSLILESASTNQTSMYLCASSSPGTQYFGPGTRLTVL.

This clonotype was found once. A far larger clone is one nucleotide away, so this likely arose from a read error. This sequence joins TRBV7-8 and TRBJ2-7; no clear D. V lost 3 bases to trimming and J lost 5 bases, with 17 bases between them. The germline gives CDR1 SGHVS, CDR2 FQNEAQ. CDR3 length equals 15 residues. CDR3 sequence (DNA): TGTGCCAGCAGCTTGGGTGAAATGGAACCCCACGAGCAGTACTTC. This codes for CASSLGEMEPHEQYF.

The table lists this clonotype with many counts. The chain joins TRBV3-1 to TRBJ1-4; no firm D call. V was clipped by 3 bases and J by 5 bases, with 4 bases between them. Germline assignment: CDR1 LGHDT and CDR2 YNNKEL (reference sequence). CDR3 length equals 12 residues. The chain's CDR3 is CASSQGNEKLFF. The CDR3 DNA is TGTGCCAGCAGCCAGGGAAATGAAAAACTGTTTTTT.

This clonotype was found many times. The J gene is TRBJ2-5, the V gene TRBV6-5; D ambiguous. The CDR3 totals 12 residues. The V and J ends lost 0 bases and 5 bases respectively, with 4 bases between them. Germline V gene data show CDR1 as MNHEY and CDR2 as SVGAGI. The CDR3 DNA is TGTGCCAGCAGTTACTCGGTGGAGACCCAGTACTTC. Protein product: CASSYSVETQYF.

This clonotype was counted many times. V is TRBV3-1 and J is TRBJ1-2; the D is unclear. Germline values: CDR1 LGHDT, CDR2 YNNKEL (reference sequence). The CDR3 extends over 15 amino acids. The V and J ends lost 1 base and 3 bases respectively, with 12 bases between them. The CDR3 loop reads CASSQASDGYYGYTF. Here the CDR3 DNA reads TGTGCCAGCAGCCAAGCTTCAGACGGATACTATGGCTACACCTTC.

Remarks on this clonotype: One junction end does not reproduce the germline sequence, and a read error may be involved. J is TRBJ2-2 and V is TRBV28; D is possibly TRBD2 (6 bases). This CDR3 region has 14 residues. CDR1 is MDHEN, CDR2 SYDVKM, per germline. The CDR3 sequence is CASGFGGSGGELFF. Here the CDR3 DNA reads TGTGCCAGCGGTTTCGGGGGATCCGGCGGGGAGCTGTTTTTT.

This clonotype was counted a few times. V gene TRBV4-1 combines with J gene TRBJ1-5; D possibly corresponds to TRBD1 (5 bases). The CDR3 is made up of 15 amino acids. The V end was cut by 0 bases, the J end by 6 bases, with 12 bases between. In germline, CDR1 is MGHRA, CDR2 YSYEKL. The CDR3: CASSQDIGAGQPQHF. DNA of the CDR3: TGCGCCAGCAGCCAAGATATAGGGGCTGGTCAGCCCCAGCATTTT.

This clonotype was detected a few times. One junction end does not reproduce the germline sequence, and a read error may be involved. This sequence joins TRBV7-3 and TRBJ2-5; 8 nucleotides line up with TRBD1. The CDR3 totals 14 residues. The V gene's germline CDR1 is SGHTA and CDR2 FQGTGA. The CDR3 DNA reads as TGTGCCAGCAGTTCGGGGACAGGAGAAGAGACCCGGTACTTC. It codes for CASSSGTGEETRYF.